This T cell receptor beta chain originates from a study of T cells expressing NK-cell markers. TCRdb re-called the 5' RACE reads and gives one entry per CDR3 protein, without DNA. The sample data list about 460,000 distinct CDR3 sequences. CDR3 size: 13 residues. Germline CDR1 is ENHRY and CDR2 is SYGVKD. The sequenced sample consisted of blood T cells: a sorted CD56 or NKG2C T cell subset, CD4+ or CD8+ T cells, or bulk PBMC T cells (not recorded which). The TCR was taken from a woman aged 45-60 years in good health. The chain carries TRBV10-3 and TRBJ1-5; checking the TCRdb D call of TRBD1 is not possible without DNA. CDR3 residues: CATWDRGGQPQHF.